This passage covers 32 T cell receptor beta chains from one sample sequenced in a study of beta chain features in type 1 diabetes. Notes on the study in general: Type 1 diabetes patients had moderately but significantly shorter TCRB CDR3s in all four CD4+ subsets.

These receptors have no identified antigens. All of the isolated RNA was reverse transcribed, so expressed TCRB transcripts were sequenced. Some clones are missing from TCRdb's copy, which holds only in-frame ones; the method was immunoSEQ multiplex PCR. The table records some 640,000 clones, 11% to 15% of them present only once. Sequencing was carried out using naive CD4+ T cells from blood. The receptors were gathered from a man between 18 and 29 years old with type 1 diabetes.

This clone has a handful of counts. The V and J genes are TRBV5-6 and TRBJ1-1; D remains ambiguous. Per germline, CDR1 SGHDT and CDR2 YYEEEE. The CDR3 spans 14 residues. Trimming cost V 1 base and J 0 bases, with 7 bases left between them. The chain's CDR3 is CASSLISLNTEAFF. The CDR3 nucleotides are TGTGCCAGCAGCTTGATTTCCCTGAACACTGAAGCTTTCTTT.

This clone was seen a few times. V gene TRBV4-2 combines with J gene TRBJ2-7; D possibly corresponds to TRBD2 (5 bases). The CDR3 sequence is 14 residues long. The germline V gene has CDR1 LGHNA and CDR2 YNFKEQ. The V end lost 7 bases, the J end lost 3 bases, and 16 bases lay between the germline ends. The CDR3 region is CASTKTDGNYEQYF. The DNA of the CDR3 is TGTGCCAGCACTAAGACGGACGGGAACTACGAGCAGTACTTC.

V gene TRBV4-1 combines with J gene TRBJ1-5; 9 bases fit TRBD1. Unmatched junction bases numbered 0, after V lost 2 bases and J lost 1 base. The CDR3 spans 15 residues. Germline V gene data show CDR1 as MGHRA and CDR2 as YSYEKL. The CDR3 here is CASSQTGGSNQPQHF. For the CDR3, the DNA is TGCGCCAGCAGCCAAACAGGGGGCAGCAATCAGCCCCAGCATTTT.

The rearrangement links TRBV5-4 to TRBJ1-3; D gene ambiguous. In germline, CDR1 is SGHNT, CDR2 YYREEE (reference sequence). This CDR3 contains 15 residues. Deletions cut 0 bases from V and 0 bases from J, with 7 bases between. The CDR3, as DNA: TGTGCCAGCAGCTTGGTAGGGAACTCTGGAAACACCATATATTTT. Translation gives CASSLVGNSGNTIYF.

The chain joins TRBV6-6 to TRBJ2-3; 8 positions agree with TRBD2. The CDR3 covers 12 residues. CDR1 is MNHNY and CDR2 is SVGAGI in the germline V gene (reference sequence). Trimming cost V 6 bases and J 10 bases; bases outside gene matches: 6. CDR3 sequence reads: CASSAGGRAQYF. The CDR3 DNA sequence: TGTGCCAGCAGCGCGGGGGGAAGGGCGCAGTATTTT.

This clone was recorded a few times. The chain has TRBV7-2 and TRBJ2-1, with 10 bases that match TRBD1. Trimming took 1 base from V and 15 from J; bases not matched to a gene: 3. Germline values: CDR1 SGHTA, CDR2 FQGNSA. CDR3 length: 12 residues. The CDR3 reads CASSLGDRGRFF. The CDR3 DNA follows: TGTGCCAGCAGCTTAGGGGACAGGGGTAGGTTCTTC.

This clone was counted between two and nine times. V is TRBV29-1 and J is TRBJ2-1, with 7 bases aligning to TRBD2. CDR1 SQVTM and CDR2 ANQGSEA come from the germline V gene. Germline trimming cut 4 bases from V and 4 bases from J; bases unmatched to any gene: 1. The CDR3 is 12 residues long. In DNA, the CDR3 is TGCAGCGTTGTGCGGGGGTACAATGAGCAGTTCTTC. It is translated as CSVVRGYNEQFF.

A few counts support this clone. V and J are TRBV7-9 and TRBJ2-7; D perhaps matches TRBD2 (6 bases). Looked up from germline, CDR1 is SEHNR and CDR2 is FQNEAQ (reference sequence). The V end lost 5 bases, the J end lost 5 bases, and 13 bases lay between the germline ends. The CDR3 is 13 residues long. For the CDR3, the DNA is TGTGCCAGCAGCGGACCGGGGGTCAACGAGCAGTACTTC. Translating it yields CASSGPGVNEQYF.

This clone was seen more than once but under ten times. The V and J genes are TRBV5-1 and TRBJ2-4; no clear D. The CDR3 totals 11 residues. Trimming took 5 bases from V and 6 from J, leaving 6 bases between them. Germline-derived CDR1 and CDR2 are SGHRS and YFSETQ. This CDR3 reads CASRFGNIQYF. CDR3 nucleotides: TGCGCCAGCAGGTTTGGAAACATTCAGTACTTC.

This clone was picked up a small number of times. The rearrangement joins TRBV6-1 to TRBJ2-7, with TRBD1 as a possible D gene (5 bases). The V end was cut by 8 bases, the J end by 2 bases, with 16 bases between. The CDR3 runs to 14 residues. CDR1 and CDR2 (germline): MNHNS, SASEGT. CDR3 coding DNA: TGTGCCAGCTTCAGGGATGGATTCGCCTACGAGCAGTACTTC. Translation gives CASFRDGFAYEQYF.

This clone was seen more than once but under ten times. The rearrangement links TRBV7-9 to TRBJ2-5; tentative D call: TRBD2 (5 bases). This CDR3 spans 15 amino acids. V was cut by 5 bases and J by 5 bases, with 18 bases left in between. Germline V gene data show CDR1 as SEHNR and CDR2 as FQNEAQ (reference sequence). The chain's CDR3 is CASSEGDGSRETQYF. In DNA, the CDR3 is TGTGCCAGCAGCGAGGGAGACGGTTCTAGGGAGACCCAGTACTTC. The whole variable domain, remainder taken from reference TRBV7-9 and TRBJ2-5, is DTGVSQNPRHKITKRGQNVTFRCDPISEHNRLYWYRQTLGQGPEFLTYFQNEAQLEKSRLLSDRFSAERPKGSFSTLEIQRTEQGDSAMYLCASSEGDGSRETQYFGPGTRLLVL.

The chain is built from TRBV29-1 and TRBJ2-1; D is uncertain. CDR3 size: 16 residues. CDR1 and CDR2 (germline): SQVTM, ANQGSEA. This chain's CDR3 is CSYRRPDHPAYNEQFF. The CDR3 DNA follows: TGCAGTTATCGTCGGCCGGACCATCCAGCCTACAATGAGCAGTTCTTC.

The V and J genes are TRBV7-2 and TRBJ2-3; the D is unclear. V was clipped by 0 bases and J by 5 bases, with 9 bases between them. Germline values: CDR1 SGHTA, CDR2 FQGNSA. This CDR3 contains 14 residues. The CDR3: CASSLAYWEDTQYF. The CDR3 DNA follows: TGTGCCAGCAGCTTAGCGTATTGGGAAGATACGCAGTATTTT.

V is TRBV4-1 and J is TRBJ1-4; 9 nucleotides match TRBD1. The V and J ends lost 1 base and 5 bases, in that order; junction bases with no gene match: 5. CDR3 length: 16 residues. Germline V gene sequence: CDR1 MGHRA, CDR2 YSYEKL. CDR3: CASSQARGTGNEKLFF. The CDR3 nucleotides are TGCGCCAGCAGCCAAGCGAGGGGGACAGGGAATGAAAAACTGTTTTTT.

The rearrangement uses TRBV7-3 and TRBJ2-7, with D possibly TRBD2 on 7 matching bases. Germline V lookup: CDR1 SGHTA, CDR2 FQGTGA. The CDR3 has 14 residues. V was cut by 4 bases and J by 2 bases, with 12 bases left in between. The CDR3 protein is CASSSGGPPYEQYF. CDR3 DNA sequence: TGTGCCAGCAGCTCGGGGGGCCCACCCTACGAGCAGTACTTC.

The V gene is TRBV7-9, the J gene TRBJ2-3; no clear D gene. Germline CDR1 reads SEHNR; CDR2 reads FQNEAQ (reference sequence). The length of the CDR3 is 13 residues. V lost 2 bases and J lost 8, with 11 bases in between. The CDR3 nucleotides are TGTGCCAGCAGCTTACCTCCTACGGGTACGCAGTATTTT. Translated, it gives CASSLPPTGTQYF.

This clone turned up a few times. This sequence joins TRBV5-1 and TRBJ1-4; maybe TRBD1 (5 bases). The V end lost 0 bases, the J end lost 8 bases, and 14 bases lay between the germline ends. This CDR3 is built from 15 residues. Germline CDR1 reads SGHRS; CDR2 reads YFSETQ. The CDR3 DNA reads as TGCGCCAGCAGCTTGGCCATGGGGCCTGGGGAAAAACTGTTTTTT. This sequence encodes CASSLAMGPGEKLFF.

The rearrangement links TRBV19 to TRBJ2-3; 7 bases are shared with TRBD2. Germline V gene data show CDR1 as LNHDA and CDR2 as SQIVND (reference sequence). After removal of 4 bases from V and 4 bases from J, the junction contained 5 bases not matched to a gene. CDR3 length: 14 residues. The CDR3 here is CASSNKRGADTQYF. As DNA, the CDR3 is TGTGCCAGTAGTAACAAGCGGGGAGCAGATACGCAGTATTTT.

The V call is TRBV9, the J call TRBJ1-2, with D possibly TRBD1 on 5 matching bases. V shed 4 bases and J shed 4 bases, with 20 bases lying between them. The germline V gene encodes CDR1 SGDLS and CDR2 YYNGEE. There are 16 residues in the CDR3. DNA for the CDR3: TGTGCCAGCAGCCCTCGGGGCAGGGCAAGCCCCTATGGCTACACCTTC. It codes for CASSPRGRASPYGYTF.

This clone showed up just a few times. The chain employs TRBV30 and TRBJ2-7; TRBD2 matches at 7 bases. The V and J ends lost 1 base and 0 bases, in that order; junction bases with no gene match: 15. CDR1 and CDR2 (germline): GTSNPN, SVGIG (reference sequence). The CDR3 is 18 amino acids. This CDR3 reads CAWSEWVQGGRYSYEQYF. The DNA of the CDR3 is TGTGCCTGGAGTGAATGGGTCCAGGGAGGGAGATACTCCTACGAGCAGTACTTC.

This clone was observed a few times. The chain is built from TRBV15 and TRBJ2-7; D is perhaps TRBD1 (6 bases). The germline V and J ends were trimmed by 4 bases and 5 bases, with 18 bases remaining between them. Germline V gene sequence: CDR1 LNHNV, CDR2 YYDKDF (reference sequence). The CDR3 covers 15 residues. The CDR3 bases are TGTGCCACCAGCACCCAAGTACAGGGAAGGGACGAGCAGTACTTC. Translation gives CATSTQVQGRDEQYF.

This clone was seen more than once but under ten times. The V gene is TRBV5-4, the J gene TRBJ2-1; TRBD1 aligns across 10 bases. The CDR3 runs 15 residues. The V gene's germline CDR1 is SGHNT and CDR2 YYREEE (reference sequence). Trimming took 5 bases from V and 4 from J; bases not matched to a gene: 6. The CDR3 DNA is TGTGCCAGCAGGCCTGGACAGGGGGGGTACAATGAGCAGTTCTTC. Its translation is CASRPGQGGYNEQFF.

The sample holds a few counts of this clone. The V and J genes are TRBV2 and TRBJ1-5, with 7 positions matching TRBD1. Germline assignment: CDR1 SNHLY and CDR2 FYNNEI. V shed 6 bases, J shed 1 base, and the junction held 6 bases outside the gene matches. The CDR3 is 15 amino acids. CDR3 nucleotide sequence: TGTGCCAGCAGCACGACAGGGACGAGCAATCAGCCCCAGCATTTT. Its protein is CASSTTGTSNQPQHF. Based on the CDR3 plus reference TRBV2 and TRBJ1-5, the full variable domain is EPEVTQTPSHQVTQMGQEVILRCVPISNHLYFYWYRQILGQKVEFLVSFYNNEISEKSEIFDDQFSVERPDGSNFTLKIRSTKLEDSAMYFCASSTTGTSNQPQHFGDGTRLSIL.

This chain connects TRBV2 to TRBJ1-5; D remains unclear. The V gene's germline CDR1 is SNHLY and CDR2 FYNNEI. Deletions cut 6 bases from V and 2 bases from J, with 11 bases between. The CDR3 sequence is 14 residues long. The CDR3 here is CASRGLVGNQPQHF. CDR3 nucleotides: TGTGCCAGCAGGGGTCTAGTGGGCAATCAGCCCCAGCATTTT.

This CDR3 is CSVEAMAYGYTF. In DNA, the CDR3 is TGCAGCGTGGAGGCCATGGCCTATGGCTACACCTTC. The rearrangement uses TRBV29-1 and TRBJ1-2; D is unclear. In germline, CDR1 is SQVTM, CDR2 ANQGSEA. The CDR3 spans 12 residues. Trimming removed 6 bases from V and 4 bases from J, with 12 bases in between.

This clone was counted between two and nine times. The CDR3 DNA is TGTGCCAGCAGCTTACCGTCCGGCCCCCACTATGGCTACACCTTC. Its protein product is CASSLPSGPHYGYTF. The chain joins TRBV7-2 to TRBJ1-2; D not certain. Trimming took off 2 bases at V and 3 bases at J, with 13 bases between the two ends. CDR3 length: 15 amino acids. Germline lookup yields CDR1 SGHTA and CDR2 FQGNSA.

This clone turned up a few times. The CDR3 coding sequence is TGTGCCAGCAGCTTCCCAGGGGATGAAGCTTTCTTT. Amino acids: CASSFPGDEAFF. The chain uses TRBV5-6 and TRBJ1-1; TRBD1 might be the D (6 bases). This CDR3 region has 12 residues. Germline V lookup: CDR1 SGHDT, CDR2 YYEEEE. The V gene lost 2 bases and the J gene lost 7 bases, with 9 bases spanning the gap.

CDR3 DNA: TGTGCCAGCAGATCCCGGGACAAGAACACTGAAGCTTTCTTT. Protein product: CASRSRDKNTEAFF. This chain uses TRBV7-3 with TRBJ1-1; perhaps TRBD1 as D (6 bases). This CDR3 has 14 amino acids. The germline gives CDR1 SGHTA, CDR2 FQGTGA. V gave up 6 bases and J gave up 1 base, with 12 bases separating them.

A word on this clone: Other DNA sequences in this specimen translate into the identical CDR3. The rearrangement links TRBV18 to TRBJ2-3, with D perhaps given as TRBD1 or TRBD2 (5 bases each). Trimming pared 2 bases from V and 0 bases from J, leaving 6 bases between. Germline V gene sequence: CDR1 KGHSH, CDR2 LQKENI. The CDR3 length is 14 residues. CDR3 loop: CASSPGDSTDTQYF. The DNA for the CDR3 is TGTGCCAGCTCACCAGGGGACAGCACAGATACGCAGTATTTT. Drawing the rest from reference TRBV18 and TRBJ2-3, the complete variable domain is NAGVMQNPRHLVRRRGQEARLRCSPMKGHSHVYWYRQLPEEGLKFMVYLQKENIIDESGMPKERFSAEFPKEGPSILRIQQVVRGDSAAYFCASSPGDSTDTQYFGPGTRLTVL.

The chain is built from TRBV6-1 and TRBJ2-2; no clear D. Between the trimmed V and J ends, which lost 0 bases and 8 bases, there was a span of 10 bases. CDR3 length: 14 amino acids. Germline loops: CDR1 MNHNS, CDR2 SASEGT. This chain's CDR3 is CASSEAQIRGELFF. CDR3 DNA sequence: TGTGCCAGCAGTGAAGCCCAAATCAGGGGGGAGCTGTTTTTT.

This clone has a handful of counts. The J gene is TRBJ2-2, the V gene TRBV11-1, with 7 nucleotides matching TRBD1. The germline V gene encodes CDR1 SGHAT and CDR2 FQDESV (reference sequence). There are 16 residues in the CDR3. The J segment lost 0 bases and the V segment lost 4 bases, leaving 5 bases of the junction unmatched. The CDR3 nucleotides read TGTGCCAGCAGCTCACCGGGACAGCCGAACACCGGGGAGCTGTTTTTT. Amino acid sequence: CASSSPGQPNTGELFF. Full variable domain (outside the CDR3, taken from reference TRBV11-1 and TRBJ2-2): EAEVAQSPRYKITEKSQAVAFWCDPISGHATLYWYRQILGQGPELLVQFQDESVVDDSQLPKDRFSAERLKGVDSTLKIQPAELGDSAMYLCASSSPGQPNTGELFFGEGSRLTVL.

This sequence joins TRBV7-2 and TRBJ2-1; 7 bases match TRBD1. The CDR3 is made up of 16 amino acids. Losses at the gene ends were 4 bases for V and 0 bases for J; bases not matched to a gene: 6. Germline CDR1 reads SGHTA; CDR2 reads FQGNSA. The CDR3 region has the DNA TGTGCCAGCAGCTCATCCCGACAGGGCTCCTACAATGAGCAGTTCTTC. Protein: CASSSSRQGSYNEQFF.